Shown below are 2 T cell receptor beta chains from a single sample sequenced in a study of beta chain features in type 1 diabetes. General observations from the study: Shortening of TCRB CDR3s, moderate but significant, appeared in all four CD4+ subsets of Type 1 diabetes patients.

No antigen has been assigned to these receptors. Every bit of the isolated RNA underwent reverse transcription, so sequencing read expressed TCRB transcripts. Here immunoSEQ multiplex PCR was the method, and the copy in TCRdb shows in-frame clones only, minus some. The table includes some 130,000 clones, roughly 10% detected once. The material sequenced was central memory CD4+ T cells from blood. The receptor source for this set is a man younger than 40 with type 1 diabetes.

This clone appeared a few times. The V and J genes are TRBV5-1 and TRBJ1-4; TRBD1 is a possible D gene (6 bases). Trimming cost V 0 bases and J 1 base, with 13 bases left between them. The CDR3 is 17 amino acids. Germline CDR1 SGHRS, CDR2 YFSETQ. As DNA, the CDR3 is TGCGCCAGCAGCTTGGCCCCAGGGGCGGGAACTAATGAAAAACTGTTTTTT. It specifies CASSLAPGAGTNEKLFF.

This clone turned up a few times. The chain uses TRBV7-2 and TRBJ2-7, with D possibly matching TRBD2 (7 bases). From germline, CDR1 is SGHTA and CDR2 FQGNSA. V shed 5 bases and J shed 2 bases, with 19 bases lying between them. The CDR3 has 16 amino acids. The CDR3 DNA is TGTGCCAGCAGCCTCACCTCGGCGGGGGCTACCTACGAGCAGTACTTC. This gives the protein CASSLTSAGATYEQYF.